The 24 T cell receptor beta chains presented below share a single source sample, sequenced in a study of CD8+ T cells in alopecia areata. Extraction and reverse transcription of RNA yielded cDNA as the sequencing template. Data came from immunoSEQ multiplex PCR; TCRdb stores just in-frame clones and leaves some out. The data show fewer than 250,000 clones, with roughly two fifths seen just once and 2% to 3% held by the top ten. Treatment here: oral pan-JAK inhibitor, 5-10 mg twice daily. Material: CD4+ T cells sorted from blood, obtained at roughly week 36, from a patient treated with tofacitinib. The source of these receptors is a human donor with alopecia areata.

V is TRBV7-2 and J is TRBJ1-1; TRBD1 might be the D (5 bases). The germline CDR1 and CDR2 sequences are SGHTA and FQGNSA. This CDR3 region has 14 residues. V shed 6 bases and J shed 4 bases, with 15 bases lying between them. The CDR3 region is CASRRGVDGTEAFF. The CDR3 DNA follows: TGTGCCAGCAGACGAGGGGTCGATGGCACTGAAGCTTTCTTT. Filled out from reference TRBV7-2 and TRBJ1-1, the complete variable domain reads GAGVSQSPSNKVTEKGKDVELRCDPISGHTALYWYRQSLGQGLEFLIYFQGNSAPDKSGLPSDRFSAERTGGSVSTLTIQRTQQEDSAVYLCASRRGVDGTEAFFGQGTRLTVV.

A few counts support this clone. This chain links TRBV5-6 with TRBJ1-2; D is perhaps TRBD1 (5 bases). V shed 2 bases and J shed 4 bases, with 12 bases lying between them. The CDR3 totals 14 residues. The germline gives CDR1 SGHDT, CDR2 YYEEEE. For the CDR3, the DNA is TGTGCCAGCAGCTTACCCAGGGTCTCCTATGGCTACACCTTC. Residues: CASSLPRVSYGYTF.

This chain joins TRBV11-2 and TRBJ2-7, with TRBD2 matching over 11 bases. Germline CDR1 reads SGHAT; CDR2 reads FQNNGV. J lost 2 bases, V lost 1 base, and 1 base had no gene match. This CDR3 has 15 amino acids. CDR3 nucleotides: TGTGCCAGCAGCTTAGTACTAGCGGGAGCCTACGAGCAGTACTTC. The encoded protein is CASSLVLAGAYEQYF.

The chain uses TRBV27 and TRBJ2-7, with 12 positions matching TRBD2. With 2 bases clipped from V and 4 bases from J, the junction kept 9 bases outside the gene matches. The CDR3 runs 17 residues. Germline CDR1 is MNHEY and CDR2 is SMNVEV (reference sequence). CDR3 coding DNA: TGTGCCAGCAGTTTAAGCGGAGGCCTAGCGGGAGGGTACGAGCAGTACTTC. Residues: CASSLSGGLAGGYEQYF.

The J gene is TRBJ2-7, the V gene TRBV7-2; 14 positions agree with TRBD2. Germline assignment: CDR1 SGHTA and CDR2 FQGNSA. This CDR3 comprises 16 residues. V was clipped by 5 bases and J by 4 bases; unmatched bases: 7. Written as DNA, the CDR3 is TGTGCCAGCAGCATGGGACTAGCGGGAGTAGTATACGAGCAGTACTTC. It is translated as CASSMGLAGVVYEQYF.

V gene TRBV15 combines with J gene TRBJ2-1; the D gene is possibly TRBD2 (5 bases). The CDR3 covers 16 residues. Germline V gene data show CDR1 as LNHNV and CDR2 as YYDKDF (reference sequence). Trimming removed 3 bases at V and 0 bases at J, with 12 bases between. CDR3 sequence (DNA): TGTGCCACCAGCAGGGCGGGCGGAGCCTCCTACAATGAGCAGTTCTTC. This translates into CATSRAGGASYNEQFF.

This rearrangement joins TRBV19 to TRBJ1-1; TRBD1 aligns across 7 bases. V trimming: 6 bases; J trimming: 4 bases; junction bases outside the gene matches: 8. This CDR3 is 14 amino acids long. The germline V gene has CDR1 LNHDA and CDR2 SQIVND (reference sequence). CDR3 sequence (DNA): TGTGCCAGTAGGCTACAGGGGTCGGCCACTGAAGCTTTCTTT. Protein sequence: CASRLQGSATEAFF.

The rearrangement joins TRBV30 to TRBJ1-5; 8 bases map to TRBD1. The CDR3 covers 15 residues. With V trimmed by 2 bases and J by 2 bases, 5 bases remained unmatched. Per the germline V gene, CDR1 is GTSNPN and CDR2 is SVGIG (reference sequence). CDR3 bases: TGTGCCTGGAGTCCCAGGGGGCGGGGCAATCAGCCCCAGCATTTT. It codes for CAWSPRGRGNQPQHF.

J is TRBJ2-5 and V is TRBV25-1; D gene uncertain. The CDR3 is 14 amino acids. The germline V gene encodes CDR1 MGHDK and CDR2 SYGVNS. Trimming stripped 9 bases from V and 0 bases from J, with 14 bases between. In nucleotides, the CDR3 is TGTGCCAGTACGGAGTCGCCGTACCAAGAGACCCAGTACTTC. This codes for CASTESPYQETQYF.

A few counts support this clone. V gene TRBV30 combines with J gene TRBJ1-1, with a possible D match to TRBD1 (5 bases). Trimming removed 8 bases at V and 3 bases at J, with 10 bases between. Germline CDR1 is GTSNPN and CDR2 is SVGIG (reference sequence). The CDR3 has 11 amino acids. CDR3 sequence: CARGDDTEAFF. CDR3 DNA sequence: TGTGCCAGAGGGGACGACACTGAAGCTTTCTTT.

The chain employs TRBV30 and TRBJ2-5; 9 nucleotides line up with TRBD2. J gave up 1 base and V 0 bases, and 3 bases lay outside the gene matches. This CDR3 region has 15 residues. CDR1 GTSNPN and CDR2 SVGIG come from the germline V gene (reference sequence). This chain's CDR3 is CAWSVGLAFQETQYF. CDR3 DNA: TGTGCCTGGAGTGTCGGACTAGCGTTCCAAGAGACCCAGTACTTC.

The chain carries TRBV29-1 and TRBJ2-7; the D is unclear. CDR1 and CDR2 from the germline V gene are SQVTM and ANQGSEA. Trimming left V 2 bases short and J 4 bases short, with 6 bases between. The CDR3 is 11 residues long. The DNA of the CDR3 is TGCAGCGTTGAAAACGGATACGAGCAGTACTTC. It specifies CSVENGYEQYF.

This rearrangement joins TRBV11-3 to TRBJ2-2; no clear D. CDR1 is SGHNT and CDR2 is YENEEA in the germline V gene. The CDR3 runs to 13 residues. V was clipped by 5 bases and J by 1 base, with 5 bases between them. In DNA, the CDR3 is TGTGCCAGCAGCGCTCAGAACACCGGGGAGCTGTTTTTT. Its translation is CASSAQNTGELFF.

This chain connects TRBV4-1 to TRBJ1-3; the D is unclear. Trimming removed 0 bases at V and 3 bases at J, with 12 bases between. The CDR3 has 16 amino acids. Germline V gene data show CDR1 as MGHRA and CDR2 as YSYEKL. The CDR3 DNA follows: TGCGCCAGCAGCCAAGATCAGCTCACCAATGGAAACACCATATATTTT. It codes for CASSQDQLTNGNTIYF.

The CDR3 DNA follows: TGCAGCGTGTTTTCTAGCGGGAGGGCCTTTGGCGAGCAGTACTTC. Its translation is CSVFSSGRAFGEQYF. The chain is built from TRBV29-1 and TRBJ2-7, with 12 bases lining up with TRBD2. The CDR3 contains 15 residues. Germline CDR1 SQVTM, CDR2 ANQGSEA. Trimming took 6 bases from V and 6 from J; bases not matched to a gene: 12.

This rearrangement joins TRBV29-1 to TRBJ2-3; 11 bases are a match to TRBD2. After removal of 1 base from V and 2 bases from J, the junction contained 2 bases not matched to a gene. The CDR3 is made up of 15 amino acids. Looked up from germline, CDR1 is SQVTM and CDR2 is ANQGSEA. CDR3 bases: TGCAGCGTTGAAGGACTAGCGGGATACACAGATACGCAGTATTTT. Its translation is CSVEGLAGYTDTQYF.

V usage is TRBV20-1 and J usage is TRBJ2-7; D not resolved. Germline CDR1 reads DFQATT; CDR2 reads SNEGSKA (reference sequence). This CDR3 is 11 amino acids long. Trimming cost V 6 bases and J 7 bases, with 13 bases left between them. The CDR3 DNA follows: TGCAGTGCGACCTCCAAGAGGGAGCAGTACTTC. This gives the protein CSATSKREQYF.

This sequence joins TRBV9 and TRBJ2-5; 10 nucleotides align to TRBD1. The CDR3 contains 16 residues. Trimming cost V 3 bases and J 5 bases; bases outside gene matches: 10. Germline V gives CDR1 SGDLS, CDR2 YYNGEE. CDR3 protein: CASSARDRGPVETQYF. CDR3 sequence (DNA): TGTGCCAGCAGCGCCAGGGACAGGGGCCCGGTGGAGACCCAGTACTTC.

Only a few counts were recorded for this clone. This rearrangement joins TRBV29-1 to TRBJ2-5; possible D gene TRBD1, 5 bases. Germline CDR1 is SQVTM and CDR2 is ANQGSEA. With 4 bases removed from V and 4 bases from J, the gap between germline ends came to 10 bases. The CDR3 sequence is 12 residues long. The CDR3 sequence: CSVVGALETQYF. CDR3 DNA sequence: TGCAGCGTTGTAGGGGCGCTAGAGACCCAGTACTTC.

The rearrangement joins TRBV2 to TRBJ2-5; 8 bases align to TRBD2. The CDR3 runs to 16 residues. V gave up 7 bases and J gave up 0 bases; unmatched junction bases: 10. Germline V CDR1 and CDR2: SNHLY, FYNNEI. This chain's CDR3 is CASTIGLAANQETQYF. CDR3 DNA: TGTGCCAGCACCATTGGACTAGCAGCCAACCAAGAGACCCAGTACTTC.

This clone has only a few counts. V gene TRBV5-1 combines with J gene TRBJ2-7, with D possibly TRBD2 on 6 matching bases. The CDR3 has 17 residues. The V gene's germline CDR1 is SGHRS and CDR2 YFSETQ. V lost 3 bases and J 5 bases, leaving 24 bases between the germline ends. DNA for the CDR3: TGCGCCAGCAGCTCGGTACTTCGGGGGACCTCCTATGACGAGCAGTACTTC. The encoded protein is CASSSVLRGTSYDEQYF.

V gene TRBV29-1 combines with J gene TRBJ2-1, with D possibly matching TRBD2 (6 bases). The CDR3 covers 12 residues. V dropped 7 bases and J dropped 10 bases, with 17 bases sitting between them. From germline, CDR1 is SQVTM and CDR2 ANQGSEA. CDR3 region: CSAYGSSWEQFF. DNA of the CDR3: TGCAGCGCTTACGGGAGTTCCTGGGAGCAGTTCTTC.

CDR3 in amino acids: CASSLTPTSGISSSYNEQFF. In nucleotides, the CDR3 is TGTGCCAGCAGCCTCACGCCGACTAGCGGGATTTCCTCCTCCTACAATGAGCAGTTCTTC. The chain links TRBV7-6 to TRBJ2-1; 11 nucleotides align to TRBD2. V was clipped by 5 bases and J by 0 bases; unmatched bases: 15. The length of the CDR3 is 20 residues. Germline-derived CDR1 and CDR2 are SGHVS and FNYEAQ.

The V and J genes are TRBV5-5 and TRBJ2-6; 12 positions match TRBD1. The CDR3 contains 18 residues. V was pared by 4 bases and J by 2 bases, with 7 bases of the junction left unmatched. From germline, CDR1 is SGHKS and CDR2 YYEKEE (reference sequence). In nucleotides, the CDR3 is TGTGCCAGCAGCCTTTTCGGGACAGGGGGCGCTGGGGCCAACGTCCTGACTTTC. It translates to CASSLFGTGGAGANVLTF.